This T cell receptor beta chain appears in the sequencing data of a study of T cells in Graves' hyperthyroidism and ophthalmopathy. On the study more broadly: Peripheral blood collection took place at initial diagnosis, before any treatment.

TCR beta CDR3 regions were amplified from RNA transcripts. Researchers ran a first-round RT-PCR on the TCR CDR3 using the HTBI primer set. TCRdb called the multiplex PCR reads again in MiXCR, with one record for every CDR3 protein. The sample lists hundreds of thousands of distinct CDR3 sequences; about 14% were seen once. Uncontrolled infection, other autoimmune disease, pregnancy or lactation excluded patients. Together with thyroid ultrasound, orbital computed tomography, serum thyroxine and TRAb, clinical symptoms were used for diagnoses. This CDR3 is built from 14 residues. Germline loops: CDR1 SEHNR, CDR2 FQNEAQ (reference sequence). As concerns this clonotype: Germline is not matched at one junction end, which may reflect a read error.

The source of this sequence is a man aged 50-59 years with Graves' ophthalmopathy. Sample: blood. The chain uses TRBV7-9 and TRBJ2-5; no definite D call. The last part of the DNA fits TRBJ2-1 better; the J call may be wrong. The CDR3 sequence is CASSLGLGIHDQFF. In nucleotides, the CDR3 is TGTGCCAGCAGCTTAGGCTTGGGGATCCATGACCAGTTCTTC.